Shown below are 24 T cell receptor beta chains from a single sample sequenced in a study of HIV-infected patients and healthy controls (dated by TCRdb to between 2012 and 2015). Whole blood was used without cell fractionation, so the repertoire reflected all unsorted peripheral T cells. The method behind the library was 5' RACE. The instrument given in TCRdb is Illumina MiSeq. Reverse transcription of approximately 530 ng RNA was performed with SuperScript III using primers directed against the alpha and beta constant regions. Alpha and beta chain libraries were generated separately via chain-specific third strand synthesis with multiplexing indices. TCRdb ran its own pipeline on the public reads, namely fastp trimming at Q25 and MiXCR clone calling, and kept in-frame beta chains. Entries that share a CDR3 protein sequence are merged under the most common genes and DNA. The sample table contains 6,000 to 8,500 distinct CDR3 sequences; only one count was recorded for roughly 7.4% of them. Around 9.9% of the sample lies in the top ten.

Sequenced material: blood, taken before antiretroviral therapy. These receptors all stem from an adult with HIV infection.

This clonotype has ten or more counts. The V gene is TRBV3-1, the J gene TRBJ2-7; tentative D call: TRBD2 (5 bases). CDR3 length: 15 residues. Germline CDR1 and CDR2: LGHDT and YNNKEL (reference sequence). V was trimmed by 1 base and J by 0 bases, leaving 10 bases between them. The CDR3 region has the DNA TGTGCCAGCAGCCAAGGGCCCGGGGACTCCTACGAGCAGTACTTC. Amino acid sequence: CASSQGPGDSYEQYF.

This clonotype showed up many times. The chain is built from TRBV7-2 and TRBJ1-5; no firm D call. The CDR3 has 13 residues. Trimming cost V 2 bases and J 9 bases, with 11 bases left between them. Germline CDR1 and CDR2: SGHTA and FQGNSA. This CDR3 is CASSLISEGPQHF. CDR3 coding DNA: TGTGCCAGCAGCTTAATCAGCGAGGGGCCCCAGCATTTT.

This clonotype is deemed medium-sized. This chain connects TRBV28 to TRBJ2-3, with D maybe TRBD2 (5 bases). Trimming removed 7 bases at V and 0 bases at J, with 17 bases between. The germline V gene has CDR1 MDHEN and CDR2 SYDVKM. The CDR3 runs 16 residues. The DNA for the CDR3 is TGTGCCAGCACCATGCCCGGGATGAGCAGCACAGATACGCAGTATTTT. Protein sequence: CASTMPGMSSTDTQYF.

This clonotype is labeled medium-sized (0.01 to 0.1%). This chain uses TRBV12-3 or TRBV12-4 with TRBJ1-1; D is perhaps TRBD1 (5 bases). Trimming took off 7 bases at V and 1 base at J, with 10 bases between the two ends. This CDR3 is built from 13 residues. Here the CDR3 reads CASNVQGNTEAFF. In DNA form, the CDR3 reads TGTGCCAGCAACGTTCAGGGGAACACTGAAGCTTTCTTT.

Judged by abundance, this clonotype is medium-sized. V usage is TRBV6-4 and J usage is TRBJ1-2; D unclear. V was trimmed by 8 bases and J by 8 bases, leaving 18 bases between them. Germline V gene lookup returns CDR1 MRHNA and CDR2 SNTAGT. CDR3 length: 13 amino acids. The CDR3 DNA reads TGTGCCAGCGGGAGGACGTACGGCAGCGGCTACACCTTC. Amino acid sequence: CASGRTYGSGYTF.

The rearrangement uses TRBV18 and TRBJ2-6; possible D gene TRBD1, 6 bases. CDR3 size: 20 residues. Germline values: CDR1 KGHSH, CDR2 LQKENI. Trimming stripped 1 base from V and 0 bases from J, with 19 bases between. DNA of the CDR3: TGTGCCAGCTCACCACTCCCCACCGGACAGAAGGACTCTGGGGCCAACGTCCTGACTTTC. Translated, it gives CASSPLPTGQKDSGANVLTF.

This clonotype qualifies as medium-sized (0.01 to 0.1%). The chain is built from TRBV5-8 and TRBJ1-5, with TRBD1 identical over 7 bases. The V segment lost 3 bases and the J segment 6 bases; nucleotides outside the gene matches: 3. Germline lookup yields CDR1 SGHTS and CDR2 YDEGEE. The length of the CDR3 is 13 residues. The CDR3 protein is CASSWDRSQPQHF. The CDR3 nucleotides read TGTGCCAGCAGCTGGGACAGAAGTCAGCCCCAGCATTTT.

This chain joins TRBV5-1 and TRBJ1-2; 7 nucleotides agree with TRBD1. V shed 0 bases and J 7 bases; nucleotides not matched to a gene: 9. This CDR3 region has 15 residues. Per the germline V gene, CDR1 is SGHRS and CDR2 is YFSETQ. The CDR3 DNA reads TGCGCCAGCAGCTTGGCCGGGGAGGGGGCAGGTGGCTACACCTTC. The encoded protein is CASSLAGEGAGGYTF.

This clonotype is medium-sized in the sample. The V gene is TRBV7-9, the J gene TRBJ1-2; D possibly corresponds to TRBD1 (5 bases). There are 12 residues in the CDR3. Germline CDR1 reads SEHNR; CDR2 reads FQNEAQ (reference sequence). Trimming took 6 bases from V and 6 from J, leaving 11 bases between them. CDR3 nucleotides: TGTGCCAGCAGTGGGCAGGGACATGGCTACACCTTC. This sequence encodes CASSGQGHGYTF. Combining the CDR3 with reference TRBV7-9 and TRBJ1-2 gives the whole variable domain DTGVSQNPRHKITKRGQNVTFRCDPISEHNRLYWYRQTLGQGPEFLTYFQNEAQLEKSRLLSDRFSAERPKGSFSTLEIQRTEQGDSAMYLCASSGQGHGYTFGSGTRLTVV.

There are many counts of this clonotype. The V and J genes are TRBV7-9 and TRBJ1-4, with 11 bases aligning to TRBD1. The J segment lost 1 base and the V segment lost 7 bases, leaving 8 bases of the junction unmatched. From germline, CDR1 is SEHNR and CDR2 FQNEAQ (reference sequence). The CDR3 covers 17 residues. DNA of the CDR3: TGTGCCAGCACCCGTGGACAGGGGGCAGGAACTAATGAAAAACTGTTTTTT. It translates to CASTRGQGAGTNEKLFF.

By share, this clonotype counts as medium-sized. The V gene is TRBV2, the J gene TRBJ2-5; TRBD2 matches 9 bases. CDR3 length equals 15 residues. Per the germline V gene, CDR1 is SNHLY and CDR2 is FYNNEI. The V and J ends lost 8 bases and 7 bases, in that order; junction bases with no gene match: 14. This chain's CDR3 is CASGEGSGGDWTQYF. The DNA of the CDR3 is TGTGCCAGCGGCGAAGGTAGCGGGGGAGACTGGACCCAGTACTTC.

In its sample, this clonotype was seen many times. The chain joins TRBV20-1 to TRBJ2-7; tentatively, D is TRBD1 (6 bases). V gave up 6 bases and J gave up 4 bases, with 16 bases separating them. CDR1 and CDR2 (germline): DFQATT, SNEGSKA (reference sequence). The CDR3 runs 13 residues. The CDR3 DNA sequence: TGCAGTGCCCGACGGACAGCTGTATACGAGCAGTACTTC. This sequence encodes CSARRTAVYEQYF.

The chain carries TRBV11-1 and TRBJ1-2, with unresolved D. The germline V gene has CDR1 SGHAT and CDR2 FQDESV (reference sequence). The CDR3 is 13 amino acids. The ends were cut back, 0 bases at V and 7 bases at J, with 9 bases in the middle. CDR3 region: CASSLAGISGYTF. CDR3 nucleotides: TGTGCCAGCAGCTTAGCTGGGATTAGTGGCTACACCTTC.

This clonotype has ten or more counts. The genes are TRBV13 and TRBJ2-2; a possible D gene is TRBD2 (6 bases). This CDR3 has 15 amino acids. V lost 3 bases and J 5 bases, leaving 13 bases between the germline ends. Germline CDR1 and CDR2: PRHDT and FYEKMQ (reference sequence). CDR3 coding DNA: TGTGCCAGCAGCTTTGCCGGGGGTTCTACCGGGGAGCTGTTTTTT. It codes for CASSFAGGSTGELFF.

Sample share makes this clonotype medium-sized. This chain uses TRBV9 with TRBJ2-2, with 7 bases lining up with TRBD2. Losses at the gene ends were 3 bases for V and 4 bases for J; bases not matched to a gene: 12. There are 17 residues in the CDR3. In germline, CDR1 is SGDLS, CDR2 YYNGEE. CDR3 sequence (DNA): TGTGCCAGCAGCGGACCAACTAGCGCTGCTTTCACCGGGGAGCTGTTTTTT. This gives the protein CASSGPTSAAFTGELFF.

This clonotype is labeled as medium-sized. The V call is TRBV6-5, the J call TRBJ1-2, with 7 bases that match TRBD1. Germline V gives CDR1 MNHEY, CDR2 SVGAGI. The CDR3 is 15 residues long. J gave up 8 bases and V 6 bases, and 15 bases lay outside the gene matches. CDR3 sequence reads: CASRDRQGLKRGYTF. CDR3 coding DNA: TGTGCCAGCAGGGACCGACAGGGCCTAAAAAGGGGCTACACCTTC.

Only a few counts were recorded for this clonotype. V is TRBV28 and J is TRBJ1-5; D remains unclear. Germline loops: CDR1 MDHEN, CDR2 SYDVKM. The CDR3 totals 11 residues. Between the trimmed V and J ends, which lost 3 bases and 7 bases, there was a span of 4 bases. The CDR3 region is CASSLGQPQHF. The CDR3 DNA follows: TGTGCCAGCAGTTTGGGACAGCCCCAGCATTTT. Filled out from reference TRBV28 and TRBJ1-5, the complete variable domain reads DVKVTQSSRYLVKRTGEKVFLECVQDMDHENMFWYRQDPGLGLRLIYFSYDVKMKEKGDIPEGYSVSREKKERFSLILESASTNQTSMYLCASSLGQPQHFGDGTRLSIL.

This clonotype is labeled medium-sized. The chain uses TRBV14 and TRBJ2-3; TRBD2 might be the D (5 bases). V was clipped by 4 bases and J by 3 bases, with 17 bases between them. The germline V gene encodes CDR1 SGHDN and CDR2 FVKESK. The CDR3 runs to 16 residues. Here the CDR3 DNA reads TGTGCCAGCAGCCCTGGACTGACCTGGCGGACAGATACGCAGTATTTT. Amino acids: CASSPGLTWRTDTQYF.

Many counts were recorded for this clonotype. The chain uses TRBV4-1 and TRBJ1-3, with D unresolved. CDR3 length: 13 amino acids. Germline values: CDR1 MGHRA, CDR2 YSYEKL. Trimming left V 1 base short and J 4 bases short, with 5 bases between. CDR3 sequence (DNA): TGCGCCAGCAGCCAAGGGTTCGGAAACACCATATATTTT. Translation gives CASSQGFGNTIYF.

V gene TRBV20-1 combines with J gene TRBJ2-7; maybe TRBD2 (5 bases). Per germline, CDR1 DFQATT and CDR2 SNEGSKA (reference sequence). Trimming shortened V by 3 bases and J by 2 bases, and 20 bases separated the two germline ends. The CDR3 loop spans 16 amino acids. This CDR3 is CSASGGKSGPTYEQYF. As DNA, the CDR3 is TGCAGTGCTAGTGGTGGGAAAAGCGGACCCACCTACGAGCAGTACTTC.

This clonotype was seen repeatedly, ten times or more. The J gene is TRBJ1-5, the V gene TRBV6-2 or TRBV6-3; tentatively, D is TRBD1 (5 bases). Per the germline V gene, CDR1 is MNHEY and CDR2 is SVGEGT. The CDR3 spans 14 residues. Trimming removed 5 bases from V and 3 bases from J, with 11 bases in between. CDR3 sequence reads: CASSTGEANQPQHF. For the CDR3, the DNA is TGTGCCAGCAGTACGGGGGAGGCCAATCAGCCCCAGCATTTT.

This clonotype is categorized as medium-sized (0.01 to 0.1%). The CDR3 sequence: CASSLGTSANIQYF. In DNA, the CDR3 is TGTGCCAGCAGCTTAGGGACTAGCGCAAACATTCAGTACTTC. The V call is TRBV11-2, the J call TRBJ2-4, with 9 nucleotides matching TRBD2. Germline lookup yields CDR1 SGHAT and CDR2 FQNNGV. The length of the CDR3 is 14 residues. V shed 1 base, J shed 6 bases, and the junction held 1 base outside the gene matches.

This clonotype qualifies as medium-sized. This chain links TRBV2 with TRBJ1-5, with D uncertain. The germline CDR1 and CDR2 sequences are SNHLY and FYNNEI. CDR3 length: 13 amino acids. Trimming left V 4 bases short and J 1 base short, with 5 bases between. In DNA form, the CDR3 reads TGTGCCAGCAGTGCAACCAGCAATCAGCCCCAGCATTTT. Translation: CASSATSNQPQHF.

By share, this clonotype counts as medium-sized. This chain links TRBV15 with TRBJ2-1, with 10 bases that match TRBD1. CDR3 length equals 14 residues. V lost 6 bases, J lost 4 bases, and 3 bases stayed unmatched. The germline V gene encodes CDR1 LNHNV and CDR2 YYDKDF (reference sequence). Here the CDR3 reads CATRRQGAYNEQFF. In nucleotides, the CDR3 is TGTGCCACCAGACGACAGGGGGCTTACAATGAGCAGTTCTTC. Drawing the rest from reference TRBV15 and TRBJ2-1, the complete variable domain is DAMVIQNPRYQVTQFGKPVTLSCSQTLNHNVMYWYQQKSSQAPKLLFHYYDKDFNNEADTPDNFQSRRPNTSFCFLDIRSPGLGDTAMYLCATRRQGAYNEQFFGPGTRLTVL.